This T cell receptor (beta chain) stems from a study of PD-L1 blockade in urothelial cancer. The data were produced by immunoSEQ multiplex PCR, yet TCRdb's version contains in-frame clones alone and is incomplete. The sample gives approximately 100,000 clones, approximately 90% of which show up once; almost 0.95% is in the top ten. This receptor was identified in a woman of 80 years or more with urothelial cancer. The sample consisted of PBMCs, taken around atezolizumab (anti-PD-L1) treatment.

CDR3 nucleotide sequence: TGTGCCTGGAGTGTTGTAGGGGTTAGCGAAAAACTGTTTTTT. Its protein is CAWSVVGVSEKLFF. The chain recombines TRBV30 with TRBJ1-4, with D perhaps matching TRBD1 (5 bases). The CDR3 loop spans 14 amino acids. From germline, CDR1 is GTSNPN and CDR2 SVGIG (reference sequence). V lost 0 bases and J lost 8, with 13 bases in between.